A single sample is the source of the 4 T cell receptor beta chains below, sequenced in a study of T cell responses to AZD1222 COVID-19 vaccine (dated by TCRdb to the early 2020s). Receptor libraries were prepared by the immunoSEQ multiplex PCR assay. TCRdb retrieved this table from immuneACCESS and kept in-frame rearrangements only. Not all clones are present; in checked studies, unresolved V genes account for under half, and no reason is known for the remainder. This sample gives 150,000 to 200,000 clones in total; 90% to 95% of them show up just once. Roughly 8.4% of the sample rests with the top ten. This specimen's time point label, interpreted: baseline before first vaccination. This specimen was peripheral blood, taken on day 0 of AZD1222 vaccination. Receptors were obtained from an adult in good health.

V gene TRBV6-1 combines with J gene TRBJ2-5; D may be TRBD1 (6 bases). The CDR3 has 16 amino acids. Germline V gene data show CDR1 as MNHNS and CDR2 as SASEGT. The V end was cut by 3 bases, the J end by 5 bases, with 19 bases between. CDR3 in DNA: TGTGCCAGCAGTGATATGACAGGTCCCCCCCGGGAGACCCAGTACTTC. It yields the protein CASSDMTGPPRETQYF.

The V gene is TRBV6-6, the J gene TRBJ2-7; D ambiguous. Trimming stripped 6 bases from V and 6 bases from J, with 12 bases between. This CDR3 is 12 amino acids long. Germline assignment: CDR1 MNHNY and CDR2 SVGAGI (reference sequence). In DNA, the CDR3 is TGTGCCAGCAGCATACCCTCCCTCGAGCAGTACTTC. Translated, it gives CASSIPSLEQYF.

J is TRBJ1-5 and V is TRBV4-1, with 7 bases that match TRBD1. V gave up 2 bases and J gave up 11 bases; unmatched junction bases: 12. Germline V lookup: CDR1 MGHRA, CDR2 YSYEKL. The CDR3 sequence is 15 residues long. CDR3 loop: CASSQHPGQSTTQHF. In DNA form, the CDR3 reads TGCGCCAGCAGCCAACATCCGGGACAGAGCACGACCCAGCATTTT.

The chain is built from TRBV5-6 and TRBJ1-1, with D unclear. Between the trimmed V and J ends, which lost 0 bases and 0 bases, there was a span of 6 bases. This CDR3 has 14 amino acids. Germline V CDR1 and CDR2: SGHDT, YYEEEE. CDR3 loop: CASSLEIVNTEAFF. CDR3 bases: TGTGCCAGCAGCTTGGAGATAGTGAACACTGAAGCTTTCTTT.